The source of this T cell receptor beta chain is a study of OX40 agonist ivuxolimab in advanced cancers. CDR1 and CDR2 (germline): MDHEN, SYDVKM. V was cut by 5 bases and J by 0 bases, with 12 bases left in between. The CDR3 spans 15 residues. This clone was seen just once. Assay: immunoSEQ multiplex PCR; the TCRdb copy retains only in-frame clones and omits some. The table includes 75,000 to 100,000 clones, more than 85% detected once. This receptor was taken from an adult with an advanced solid tumor such as melanoma, head and neck, liver or kidney cancer. J is TRBJ2-3 and V is TRBV28; D remains ambiguous. The sequenced sample was CD4+ or CD8+ T cells sorted from blood, obtained in a trial of the OX40 agonist ivuxolimab. The CDR3 protein is CASSTIPPSTDTQYF. Here the CDR3 DNA reads TGTGCCAGCAGTACTATCCCCCCCAGCACAGATACGCAGTATTTT.